These 10 T cell receptor beta chains were all obtained from the same sample, sequenced in a study of shared clonotypes between healthy human individuals. Only in-frame clones appear in the TCRdb table, and some are missing; sequencing was by immunoSEQ multiplex PCR. This sample carries 850,000 to 1,200,000 clones, approximately 76% of them seen once, and the ten largest clones take about 1.5%. What was sequenced was memory CD4+ T cells sorted from blood. Described subset: CD45RA-negative fraction. The source is a man between 18 and 35 years old in good health.

The chain is built from TRBV6-1 and TRBJ2-3; a possible D gene is TRBD2 (5 bases). V shed 2 bases and J shed 0 bases, with 12 bases lying between them. In germline, CDR1 is MNHNS, CDR2 SASEGT. This CDR3 region has 16 residues. For the CDR3, the DNA is TGTGCCAGCAGTGAAAAGCCCGGGAAAAGCACAGATACGCAGTATTTT. Translated, it gives CASSEKPGKSTDTQYF.

In its sample, this clone was seen a few times. The rearrangement links TRBV7-2 to TRBJ2-3; TRBD2 aligns across 7 bases. Germline V lookup: CDR1 SGHTA, CDR2 FQGNSA. The length of the CDR3 is 15 residues. The junction had 7 bases not matched to a gene; V was cut back by 4 bases and J by 3 bases. The CDR3 spells CASSSIGRWTDTQYF. The DNA for the CDR3 is TGTGCCAGCAGCTCCATCGGGAGGTGGACAGATACGCAGTATTTT. The full variable domain, its missing parts supplied by reference TRBV7-2 and TRBJ2-3, is GAGVSQSPSNKVTEKGKDVELRCDPISGHTALYWYRQSLGQGLEFLIYFQGNSAPDKSGLPSDRFSAERTGGSVSTLTIQRTQQEDSAVYLCASSSIGRWTDTQYFGPGTRLTVL.

CDR3 nucleotide sequence: TGTGCCAGCGCGTTGGGGGCGCGTGGGAACACTGAAGCTTTCTTT. It specifies CASALGARGNTEAFF. The V gene is TRBV7-2, the J gene TRBJ1-1; D possibly corresponds to TRBD1 (6 bases). CDR3 size: 15 residues. V lost 8 bases, J lost 1 base, and 17 bases lay in between. Germline V CDR1 and CDR2: SGHTA, FQGNSA.

The chain joins TRBV10-3 to TRBJ2-1; 7 bases map to TRBD2. The CDR3 has 15 residues. Germline-derived CDR1 and CDR2 are ENHRY and SYGVKD. After removal of 6 bases from V and 6 bases from J, the junction contained 11 bases not matched to a gene. The CDR3 DNA reads as TGTGCCATCAGCTCTAGCGGAAACGGTGGCAATGAGCAGTTCTTC. It encodes CAISSSGNGGNEQFF.

The chain links TRBV11-2 to TRBJ1-4, with 8 bases that match TRBD1. After removal of 5 bases from V and 8 bases from J, the junction contained 10 bases not matched to a gene. CDR3 length equals 15 residues. CDR1 is SGHAT and CDR2 is FQNNGV in the germline V gene. CDR3 nucleotide sequence: TGTGCCAGCAGCCCAAGACAGGGGAGTGGCGAAAAACTGTTTTTT. Translated, it gives CASSPRQGSGEKLFF.

V usage is TRBV4-3 and J usage is TRBJ1-3, with D hard to call. CDR3 size: 16 residues. CDR1 is LGHNA and CDR2 is YSLEER in the germline V gene. Deletions cut 0 bases from V and 0 bases from J, with 9 bases between. The CDR3 is CASSQDRTASGNTIYF. The CDR3 DNA follows: TGCGCCAGCAGCCAAGATCGGACGGCCTCTGGAAACACCATATATTTT.

The V and J genes are TRBV4-1 and TRBJ1-4; D gene ambiguous. This CDR3 region has 15 residues. Germline loops: CDR1 MGHRA, CDR2 YSYEKL. Trimming took off 1 base at V and 3 bases at J, with 9 bases between the two ends. The CDR3 reads CASSQASAANEKLFF. Here the CDR3 DNA reads TGCGCCAGCAGCCAAGCGTCAGCAGCTAATGAAAAACTGTTTTTT.

The chain couples TRBV7-2 to TRBJ1-1; 12 nucleotides line up with TRBD1. The CDR3 runs to 16 residues. Germline trimming cut 5 bases from V and 4 bases from J; bases unmatched to any gene: 8. CDR1 and CDR2 (germline): SGHTA, FQGNSA. CDR3 residues: CASSRPGQGAFTEAFF. DNA of the CDR3: TGTGCCAGCAGCCGGCCGGGACAGGGGGCTTTCACTGAAGCTTTCTTT.

This sequence joins TRBV18 and TRBJ2-7; D not resolved. The CDR3 loop spans 12 amino acids. The V gene lost 3 bases and the J gene lost 7 bases, with 10 bases spanning the gap. Germline CDR1 is KGHSH and CDR2 is LQKENI. CDR3 nucleotides: TGTGCCAGCTCACCGGGCGTCCCTGAGCAGTACTTC. This gives the protein CASSPGVPEQYF.

The chain links TRBV4-3 to TRBJ2-1, with D possibly matching TRBD2 (5 bases). The CDR3 is made up of 15 amino acids. Germline V gives CDR1 LGHNA, CDR2 YSLEER. Trimming removed 0 bases at V and 3 bases at J, with 9 bases between. The CDR3 loop reads CASSQDFSGYNEQFF. The CDR3 DNA is TGCGCCAGCAGCCAAGACTTCAGCGGCTACAATGAGCAGTTCTTC.